The 27 T cell receptor beta chains below all came from one sample that was sequenced in a study of regulatory T cells in long-lasting Graves disease. Building of the TCR beta libraries involved iRepertoire HTBI primers and Arm-PCR of CDR3 regions. TCRdb reprocessed the multiplex PCR reads with MiXCR, giving one entry per CDR3 protein. The table lists over 500,000 distinct CDR3 sequences, about 16% of them singletons, with about 12% in the top ten. The time point is: newly diagnosed GD, antithyroid drugs for less than 3 months. PBMC-derived RNA was used for the TCR library. A further study also used this sample, focusing on T cells in Graves' hyperthyroidism and ophthalmopathy.

The sequencing here drew on peripheral blood mononuclear cells (PBMCs), taken at new diagnosis, from a patient treated with antithyroid drugs. The receptors come from a man between 18 and 29 years old with Graves disease.

This clonotype was seen more than once but under ten times. The V gene is TRBV5-1, the J gene TRBJ2-3; 7 bases align to TRBD2. The germline V gene has CDR1 SGHRS and CDR2 YFSETQ. CDR3 length: 17 amino acids. The junction had 11 bases not matched to a gene; V was cut back by 4 bases and J by 0 bases. The CDR3 nucleotides read TGCGCCAGCAGCCCGACTCTAGCGGAACTTAGCACAGATACGCAGTATTTT. It is translated as CASSPTLAELSTDTQYF.

This rearrangement joins TRBV6-2 or TRBV6-3 to TRBJ1-6; D not certain. The germline CDR1 and CDR2 sequences are MNHEY and SVGEGT. The CDR3 has 13 residues. The germline V and J ends were trimmed by 2 bases and 8 bases, with 7 bases remaining between them. Here the CDR3 DNA reads TGTGCCAGCAGTTACGGGGAGGATTCACCCCTCCACTTT. Translating gives CASSYGEDSPLHF.

The rearrangement joins TRBV20-1 to TRBJ2-5; 8 positions match TRBD1. V dropped 4 bases and J dropped 1; count of bases not matched to a gene: 8. CDR3 length: 15 amino acids. Germline V lookup: CDR1 DFQATT, CDR2 SNEGSKA (reference sequence). CDR3 nucleotide sequence: TGCAGTGCTAATTCCCAGGACAGGGCCCAAGAGACCCAGTACTTC. The encoded protein is CSANSQDRAQETQYF.

This clonotype was detected once. For the CDR3, the DNA is TGTGCCAGTAGTCTACGATCCGGGACAGGGGACCTAAGGGATACGCAGTATTTT. Amino acids: CASSLRSGTGDLRDTQYF. The chain recombines TRBV19 with TRBJ2-3, with 10 bases fitting TRBD1. Germline trimming cut 5 bases from V and 6 bases from J; bases unmatched to any gene: 17. The CDR3 runs 18 residues. Germline V CDR1 and CDR2: LNHDA, SQIVND (reference sequence).

This clonotype was observed at least ten times. The CDR3 reads CAISEWGSNQPQHF. In nucleotides, the CDR3 is TGTGCCATCAGTGAGTGGGGGAGCAATCAGCCCCAGCATTTT. The chain couples TRBV10-3 to TRBJ1-5; D might be TRBD1 (5 bases). The CDR3 covers 14 residues. Germline CDR1 is ENHRY and CDR2 is SYGVKD. The ends were cut back, 1 base at V and 1 base at J, with 5 bases in the middle.

The table lists this clonotype with many counts. The chain links TRBV7-2 to TRBJ2-1; 14 positions agree with TRBD2. Germline V CDR1 and CDR2: SGHTA, FQGNSA. The CDR3 loop spans 16 amino acids. The J segment lost 8 bases and the V segment lost 8 bases, leaving 11 bases of the junction unmatched. In DNA, the CDR3 is TGTGCCAGCGGCTCACGGACTAGCGGGAGGAGAGATGAGCAGTTCTTC. Translation gives CASGSRTSGRRDEQFF. The complete variable domain, with remaining parts taken from reference TRBV7-2 and TRBJ2-1, reads GAGVSQSPSNKVTEKGKDVELRCDPISGHTALYWYRQSLGQGLEFLIYFQGNSAPDKSGLPSDRFSAERTGGSVSTLTIQRTQQEDSAVYLCASGSRTSGRRDEQFFGPGTRLTVL.

Notes on this clonotype: A much bigger clone sits one base away, suggesting this may be a read error. CDR3 nucleotide sequence: TGTGCCAGCACCCCATGGGACAACTACGGGCAGTACTTC. It is translated as CASTPWDNYGQYF. V is TRBV28 and J is TRBJ2-7; a possible D gene is TRBD1 (6 bases). This CDR3 comprises 13 residues. CDR1 MDHEN and CDR2 SYDVKM come from the germline V gene.

This clonotype has at least ten counts. The chain uses TRBV6-1 and TRBJ2-3; 9 nucleotides align to TRBD2. The CDR3 runs to 13 residues. Trimming at V came to 11 bases and at J to 7 bases, leaving 10 bases not matched to a gene. The germline gives CDR1 MNHNS, CDR2 SASEGT. The CDR3 DNA reads TGTGCCGTTCCCGGGACTAGCAAGAATACGCAGTATTTT. Translated: CAVPGTSKNTQYF.

This clonotype was observed at least ten times. The rearrangement uses TRBV2 and TRBJ2-7; the D gene could be TRBD1 or TRBD2 (5 bases each). The V gene lost 2 bases and the J gene lost 3 bases, with 14 bases spanning the gap. The CDR3 is made up of 15 amino acids. CDR1 and CDR2 from the germline V gene are SNHLY and FYNNEI. The CDR3 coding sequence is TGTGCCAGCAGTGAACGAGGGGTTCGGGGCTACGAGCAGTACTTC. Translating gives CASSERGVRGYEQYF.

Worth noting for this clonotype: Just one base apart from a much larger clone, this may be a read error. This CDR3 is CASITPSYNEQFF. CDR3 sequence (DNA): TGTGCCAGCATAACACCCAGTTACAATGAGCAGTTCTTC. This rearrangement joins TRBV12-3 or TRBV12-4 to TRBJ2-1; D remains unclear. The CDR3 is 13 amino acids. Trimming stripped 7 bases from V and 4 bases from J, with 11 bases between.

The V gene is TRBV30, the J gene TRBJ1-1, with D hard to call. The CDR3 has 12 amino acids. CDR1 GTSNPN and CDR2 SVGIG come from the germline V gene (reference sequence). V shed 3 bases and J shed 4 bases, with 9 bases lying between them. The CDR3: CAWSPPATEAFF. The CDR3 DNA reads TGTGCCTGGAGCCCCCCCGCCACTGAAGCTTTCTTT.

This clonotype has more than one count but fewer than ten. The rearrangement uses TRBV10-3 and TRBJ2-1; a possible D gene is TRBD2 (6 bases). Germline V gene lookup returns CDR1 ENHRY and CDR2 SYGVKD. The CDR3 spans 11 residues. Trimming left V 7 bases short and J 7 bases short, with 8 bases between. The CDR3 DNA follows: TGTGCCATCACCCGGGGGAATGAGCAGTTCTTC. Protein product: CAITRGNEQFF.

The genes are TRBV4-1 and TRBJ2-2; D is possibly TRBD1 (5 bases). The V gene lost 0 bases and the J gene lost 7 bases, with 15 bases spanning the gap. From germline, CDR1 is MGHRA and CDR2 YSYEKL. The CDR3 is 16 amino acids. The CDR3 region is CASSQDPPGPDGELFF. Here the CDR3 DNA reads TGCGCCAGCAGCCAAGATCCTCCAGGGCCTGACGGGGAGCTGTTTTTT.

Of note for this clonotype: The junction shows a germline mismatch at one end, possibly a read error. The gene calls are TRBV15 and TRBJ1-4; no firm D call. Germline V gives CDR1 LNHNV, CDR2 YYDKDF (reference sequence). This CDR3 contains 15 residues. The CDR3 nucleotides are TGTGCCACCAGCAGAGCTATGGCAACAAATGAAAAACTGTTTTTT. Amino acid sequence: CATSRAMATNEKLFF.

This clonotype was seen at least ten times. The DNA for the CDR3 is TGTGCCTGCTTAGGGCCCACTCCCCTTAGGGAGCAGTACTTC. This encodes CACLGPTPLREQYF. This rearrangement joins TRBV30 to TRBJ2-7; D uncertain. Germline V gene data show CDR1 as GTSNPN and CDR2 as SVGIG (reference sequence). CDR3 length equals 14 residues. Trimming left V 6 bases short and J 7 bases short, with 22 bases between. The full variable domain, completed using reference TRBV30 and TRBJ2-7, is SQTIHQWPATLVQPVGSPLSLECTVEGTSNPNLYWYRQAAGRGLQLLFYSVGIGQISSEVPQNLSASRPQDRQFILSSKKLLLSDSGFYLCACLGPTPLREQYFGPGTRLTVT.

This sequence joins TRBV20-1 and TRBJ2-5; 9 nucleotides agree with TRBD1. CDR3 length equals 15 residues. Germline V gene data show CDR1 as DFQATT and CDR2 as SNEGSKA (reference sequence). V shed 6 bases, J shed 5 bases, and the junction held 13 bases outside the gene matches. CDR3 in DNA: TGCAGTGCGCCAATTTGGGACAGGGTGTTGGAGACCCAGTACTTC. This codes for CSAPIWDRVLETQYF.

This clonotype was observed a few times. The chain carries TRBV5-1 and TRBJ2-3; possibly TRBD1 for D (6 bases). In germline, CDR1 is SGHRS, CDR2 YFSETQ. This CDR3 is built from 16 residues. Trimming took off 4 bases at V and 3 bases at J, with 18 bases between the two ends. The CDR3 nucleotides read TGCGCCAGCAGCCCCCCCAGGGGCCAGGTTACAGATACGCAGTATTTT. Protein sequence: CASSPPRGQVTDTQYF.

V usage is TRBV5-6 and J usage is TRBJ2-6, with TRBD1 identical over 7 bases. The CDR3 has 16 amino acids. Unmatched junction bases numbered 4, after V lost 4 bases and J lost 0 bases. Looked up from germline, CDR1 is SGHDT and CDR2 is YYEEEE. CDR3 in amino acids: CASSVDRVSGANVLTF. CDR3 DNA: TGTGCCAGCAGCGTCGACAGGGTCTCTGGGGCCAACGTCCTGACTTTC.

Many counts were recorded for this clonotype. The V gene is TRBV5-1, the J gene TRBJ2-3, with unresolved D. Trimming left V 1 base short and J 0 bases short, with 9 bases between. CDR3 size: 15 residues. Germline V gives CDR1 SGHRS, CDR2 YFSETQ. CDR3 nucleotide sequence: TGCGCCAGCAGCTTGTGGGATTCTAGCACAGATACGCAGTATTTT. The encoded protein is CASSLWDSSTDTQYF. Filled out from reference TRBV5-1 and TRBJ2-3, the complete variable domain reads KAGVTQTPRYLIKTRGQQVTLSCSPISGHRSVSWYQQTPGQGLQFLFEYFSETQRNKGNFPGRFSGRQFSNSRSEMNVSTLELGDSALYLCASSLWDSSTDTQYFGPGTRLTVL.

The chain's CDR3 is CSASVSSGNTIYF. For the CDR3, the DNA is TGCAGTGCTAGCGTGAGCTCTGGAAACACCATATATTTT. The chain uses TRBV20-1 and TRBJ1-3; no definite D call. The ends were cut back, 3 bases at V and 0 bases at J, with 6 bases in the middle. Looked up from germline, CDR1 is DFQATT and CDR2 is SNEGSKA (reference sequence). CDR3 length: 13 residues.

In the case of this clonotype: A much larger clone lies one base from this, so it may be a read error. Since no conserved phenylalanine or tryptophan closes the CDR3, a read error is the likely cause. This chain links TRBV20-1 with TRBJ2-1; TRBD2 aligns across 7 bases. V was pared by 0 bases and J by 6 bases, with 8 bases of the junction left unmatched. The CDR3 has 15 residues. Germline loops: CDR1 DFQATT, CDR2 SNEGSKA (reference sequence). DNA for the CDR3: TGCAGTGCTAGAGATGCAGCGGGGTTCTCCAATGAGCAGTTCCTC. It encodes CSARDAAGFSNEQFL.

This clonotype has a count of ten or more. The J gene is TRBJ2-5, the V gene TRBV12-3 or TRBV12-4; a weak D match, TRBD1 (5 bases). This CDR3 region has 18 residues. V was cut by 2 bases and J by 0 bases, with 19 bases left in between. In DNA form, the CDR3 reads TGTGCCAGCAGTTTATACTCCCTCGGCAGGGCTAACCAAGAGACCCAGTACTTC. Amino acid sequence: CASSLYSLGRANQETQYF.

Many counts were recorded for this clonotype. The rearrangement joins TRBV28 to TRBJ1-1; TRBD1 agrees at 8 bases. The CDR3 contains 15 residues. Losses at the gene ends were 4 bases for V and 1 base for J; bases not matched to a gene: 5. Germline lookup yields CDR1 MDHEN and CDR2 SYDVKM. CDR3 bases: TGTGCCAGCAGTTCGGACAGGGCCGGGAACACTGAAGCTTTCTTT. Translating it yields CASSSDRAGNTEAFF.

There are a few counts of this clonotype. The V gene is TRBV30, the J gene TRBJ2-3; TRBD1 matches at 7 bases. V lost 1 base and J lost 4; bases outside the gene matches: 5. CDR1 and CDR2 (germline): GTSNPN, SVGIG (reference sequence). The CDR3 runs to 14 residues. The chain's CDR3 is CAWSEGGWADTQYF. CDR3 in DNA: TGTGCCTGGAGTGAAGGGGGCTGGGCAGATACGCAGTATTTT.

This clonotype was counted a few times. This chain uses TRBV5-1 with TRBJ2-5; 12 nucleotides line up with TRBD1. CDR1 and CDR2 from the germline V gene are SGHRS and YFSETQ. The CDR3 length is 16 residues. The ends lost 4 bases at V and 3 bases at J; junction bases unmatched: 7. In DNA, the CDR3 is TGCGCCAGCAGCCAGGGGACAGGGGGCATTGAAGAGACCCAGTACTTC. This sequence encodes CASSQGTGGIEETQYF.

Comments on this clonotype: This may be a read error, as it is one base from a much larger clone. The chain carries TRBV11-3 and TRBJ2-1; TRBD2 matches 13 bases. From germline, CDR1 is SGHNT and CDR2 YENEEA. The CDR3 sequence is 16 residues long. V gave up 4 bases and J gave up 3 bases; unmatched junction bases: 3. In nucleotides, the CDR3 is TGTGCCAGCAGCTCCCGGACTAGCGGGGGCTACAATGAGCAGTTCTTC. Translation gives CASSSRTSGGYNEQFF.

The chain employs TRBV4-1 and TRBJ2-7, with TRBD1 identical over 8 bases. CDR1 and CDR2 from the germline V gene are MGHRA and YSYEKL. The V gene end was trimmed by 0 bases and the J gene end by 4 bases; junction bases not matched to a gene: 5. The CDR3 has 15 amino acids. This CDR3 reads CASSQEGTGFYEQYF. As DNA, the CDR3 is TGCGCCAGCAGCCAAGAAGGGACAGGCTTTTACGAGCAGTACTTC.